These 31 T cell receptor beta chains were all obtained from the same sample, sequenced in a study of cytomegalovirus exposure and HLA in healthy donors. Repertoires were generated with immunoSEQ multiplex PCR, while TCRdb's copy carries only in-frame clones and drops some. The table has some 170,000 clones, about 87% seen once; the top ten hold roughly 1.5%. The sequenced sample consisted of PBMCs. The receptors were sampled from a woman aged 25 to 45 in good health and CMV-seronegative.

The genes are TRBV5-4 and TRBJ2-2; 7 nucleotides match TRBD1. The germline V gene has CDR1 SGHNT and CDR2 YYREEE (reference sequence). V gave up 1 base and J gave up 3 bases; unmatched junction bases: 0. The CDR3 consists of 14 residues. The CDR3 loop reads CASSLQGDTGELFF. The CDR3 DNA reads TGTGCCAGCAGCTTGCAGGGGGACACCGGGGAGCTGTTTTTT.

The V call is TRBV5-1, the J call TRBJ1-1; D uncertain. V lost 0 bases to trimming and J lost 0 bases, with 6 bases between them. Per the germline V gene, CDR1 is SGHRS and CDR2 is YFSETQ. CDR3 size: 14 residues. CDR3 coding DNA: TGCGCCAGCAGCTTGGAAACAGTGAACACTGAAGCTTTCTTT. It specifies CASSLETVNTEAFF.

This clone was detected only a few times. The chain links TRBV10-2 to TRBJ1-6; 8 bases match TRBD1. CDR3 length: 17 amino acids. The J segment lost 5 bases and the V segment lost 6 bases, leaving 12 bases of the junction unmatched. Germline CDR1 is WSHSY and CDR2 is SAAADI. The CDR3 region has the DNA TGCGCCAGCAGAGAACCGACAGGGGATAAGAATAATTCACCCCTCCACTTT. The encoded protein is CASREPTGDKNNSPLHF.

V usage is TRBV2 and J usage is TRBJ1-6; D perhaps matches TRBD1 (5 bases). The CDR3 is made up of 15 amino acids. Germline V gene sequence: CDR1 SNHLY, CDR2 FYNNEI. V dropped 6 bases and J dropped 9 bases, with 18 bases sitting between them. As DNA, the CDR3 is TGTGCCAGCAGGCTGCCGGGGGGGAGGGGTTCACCCCTCCACTTT. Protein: CASRLPGGRGSPLHF. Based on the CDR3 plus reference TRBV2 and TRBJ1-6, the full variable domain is EPEVTQTPSHQVTQMGQEVILRCVPISNHLYFYWYRQILGQKVEFLVSFYNNEISEKSEIFDDQFSVERPDGSNFTLKIRSTKLEDSAMYFCASRLPGGRGSPLHFGNGTRLTVT.

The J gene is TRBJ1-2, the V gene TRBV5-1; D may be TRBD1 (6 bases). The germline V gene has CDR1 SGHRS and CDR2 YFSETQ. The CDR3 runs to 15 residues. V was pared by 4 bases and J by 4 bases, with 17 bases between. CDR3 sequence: CASSPENRDGYGYTF. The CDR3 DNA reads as TGCGCCAGCAGCCCAGAGAACAGGGATGGCTATGGCTACACCTTC.

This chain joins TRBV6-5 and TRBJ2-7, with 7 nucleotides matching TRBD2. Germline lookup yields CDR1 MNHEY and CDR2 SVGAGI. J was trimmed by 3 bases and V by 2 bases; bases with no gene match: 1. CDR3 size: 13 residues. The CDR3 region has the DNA TGTGCCAGCAGTTACCCGGGGGGCTACGAGCAGTACTTC. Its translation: CASSYPGGYEQYF.

CDR3 DNA: TGTGCCAGTAGTATCGGTTTTCAGCCCCAGCATTTT. It encodes CASSIGFQPQHF. The V and J genes are TRBV19 and TRBJ1-5, with D uncertain. Germline V gene sequence: CDR1 LNHDA, CDR2 SQIVND (reference sequence). This CDR3 contains 12 residues. Trimming removed 3 bases at V and 6 bases at J, with 6 bases between.

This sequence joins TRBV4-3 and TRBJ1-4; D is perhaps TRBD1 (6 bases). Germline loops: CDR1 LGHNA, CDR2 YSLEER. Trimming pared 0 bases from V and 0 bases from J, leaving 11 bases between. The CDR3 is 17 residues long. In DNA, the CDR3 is TGCGCCAGCAGCCAAGAAGTGGCAGGGGCAACTAATGAAAAACTGTTTTTT. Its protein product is CASSQEVAGATNEKLFF.

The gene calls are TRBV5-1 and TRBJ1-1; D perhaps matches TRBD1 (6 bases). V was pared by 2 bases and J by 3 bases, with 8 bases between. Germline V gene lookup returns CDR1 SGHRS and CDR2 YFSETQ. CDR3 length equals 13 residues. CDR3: CASSFTGYTEAFF. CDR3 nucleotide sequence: TGCGCCAGCAGCTTTACAGGGTACACTGAAGCTTTCTTT.

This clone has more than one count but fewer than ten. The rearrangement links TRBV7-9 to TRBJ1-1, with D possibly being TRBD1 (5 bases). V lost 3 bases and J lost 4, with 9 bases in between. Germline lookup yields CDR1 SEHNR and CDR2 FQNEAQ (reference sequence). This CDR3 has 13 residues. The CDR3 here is CASSFGGSTEAFF. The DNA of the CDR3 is TGTGCCAGCAGCTTCGGGGGTAGCACTGAAGCTTTCTTT.

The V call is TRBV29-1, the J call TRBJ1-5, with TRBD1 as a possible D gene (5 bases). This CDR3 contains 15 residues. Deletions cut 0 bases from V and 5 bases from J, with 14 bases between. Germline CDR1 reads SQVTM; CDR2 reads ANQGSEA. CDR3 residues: CSVEEGRRPHQPQHF. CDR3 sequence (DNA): TGCAGCGTTGAAGAGGGGCGACGCCCCCATCAGCCCCAGCATTTT.

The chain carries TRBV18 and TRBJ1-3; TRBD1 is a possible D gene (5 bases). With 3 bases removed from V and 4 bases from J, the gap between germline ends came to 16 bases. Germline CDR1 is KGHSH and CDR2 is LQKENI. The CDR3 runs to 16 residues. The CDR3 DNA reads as TGTGCCAGCTCACCTACCCCCGGGGGGTCCGGAAACACCATATATTTT. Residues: CASSPTPGGSGNTIYF.

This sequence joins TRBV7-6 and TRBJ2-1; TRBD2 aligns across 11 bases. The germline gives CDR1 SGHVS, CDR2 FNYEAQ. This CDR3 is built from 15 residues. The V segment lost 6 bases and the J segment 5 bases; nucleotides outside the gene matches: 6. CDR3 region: CASRMLAGGNNEQFF. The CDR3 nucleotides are TGTGCCAGCAGGATGCTAGCGGGGGGTAACAATGAGCAGTTCTTC.

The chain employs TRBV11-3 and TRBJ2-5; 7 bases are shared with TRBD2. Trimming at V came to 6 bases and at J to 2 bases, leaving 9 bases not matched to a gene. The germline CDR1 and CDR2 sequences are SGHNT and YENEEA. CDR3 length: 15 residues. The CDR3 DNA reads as TGTGCCAGCAGAGGACTAGGCTTGTGTCAAGAGACCCAGTACTTC. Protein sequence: CASRGLGLCQETQYF.

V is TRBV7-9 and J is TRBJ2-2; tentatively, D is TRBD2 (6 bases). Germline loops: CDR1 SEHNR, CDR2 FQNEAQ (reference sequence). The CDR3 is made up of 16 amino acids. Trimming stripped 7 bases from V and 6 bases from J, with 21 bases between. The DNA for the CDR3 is TGTGCCAGCACCAAGGCTCCAGGGAGGATCGCCGGGGAGCTGTTTTTT. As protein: CASTKAPGRIAGELFF.

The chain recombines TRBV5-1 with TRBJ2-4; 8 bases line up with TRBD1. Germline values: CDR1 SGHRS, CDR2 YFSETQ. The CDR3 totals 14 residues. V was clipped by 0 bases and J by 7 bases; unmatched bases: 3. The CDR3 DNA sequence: TGCGCCAGCAGCTTGGGGACAGGGCTCAACATTCAGTACTTC. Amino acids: CASSLGTGLNIQYF.

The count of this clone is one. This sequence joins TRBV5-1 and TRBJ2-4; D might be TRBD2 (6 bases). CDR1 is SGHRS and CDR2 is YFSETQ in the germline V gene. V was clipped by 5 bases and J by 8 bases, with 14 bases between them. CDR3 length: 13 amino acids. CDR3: CASREQAGHIQYF. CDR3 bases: TGCGCCAGCAGGGAGCAGGCGGGACACATTCAGTACTTC. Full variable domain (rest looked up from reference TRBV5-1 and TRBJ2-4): KAGVTQTPRYLIKTRGQQVTLSCSPISGHRSVSWYQQTPGQGLQFLFEYFSETQRNKGNFPGRFSGRQFSNSRSEMNVSTLELGDSALYLCASREQAGHIQYFGAGTRLSVL.

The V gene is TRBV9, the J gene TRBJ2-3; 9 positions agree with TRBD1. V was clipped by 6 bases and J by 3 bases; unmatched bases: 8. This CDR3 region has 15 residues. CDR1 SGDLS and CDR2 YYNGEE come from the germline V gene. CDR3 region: CASTNRDRETDTQYF. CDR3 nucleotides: TGTGCCAGCACCAACCGGGACAGGGAAACAGATACGCAGTATTTT.

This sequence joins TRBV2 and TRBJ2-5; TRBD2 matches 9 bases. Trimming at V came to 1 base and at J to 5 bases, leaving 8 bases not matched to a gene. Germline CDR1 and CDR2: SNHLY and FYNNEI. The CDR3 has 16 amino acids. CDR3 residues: CASSEEAGGPVETQYF. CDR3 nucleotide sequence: TGTGCCAGCAGTGAAGAGGCGGGGGGGCCGGTGGAGACCCAGTACTTC.

CDR3 in amino acids: CARSPTPGPDTQYF. Written as DNA, the CDR3 is TGTGCCAGAAGCCCAACTCCAGGTCCAGATACGCAGTATTTT. V usage is TRBV7-5 and J usage is TRBJ2-3; the tabulated D call, TRBD1, remains unverified against the DNA. TRBV7-5 is a documented pseudogene. The CDR3 length is 14 residues.

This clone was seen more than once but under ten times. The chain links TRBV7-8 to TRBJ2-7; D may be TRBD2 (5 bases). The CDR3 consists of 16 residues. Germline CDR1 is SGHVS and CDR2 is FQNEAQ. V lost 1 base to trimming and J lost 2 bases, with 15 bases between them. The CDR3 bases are TGTGCCAGCAGCTTAGAGGAACTAGAGGGCACCTACGAGCAGTACTTC. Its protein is CASSLEELEGTYEQYF.

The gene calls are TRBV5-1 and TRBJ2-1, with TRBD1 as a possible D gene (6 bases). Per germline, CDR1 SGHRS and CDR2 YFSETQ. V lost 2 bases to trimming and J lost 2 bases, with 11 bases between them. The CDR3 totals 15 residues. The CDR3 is CASSFLQGPYNEQFF. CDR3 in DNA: TGCGCCAGCAGCTTTCTACAGGGACCCTACAATGAGCAGTTCTTC.

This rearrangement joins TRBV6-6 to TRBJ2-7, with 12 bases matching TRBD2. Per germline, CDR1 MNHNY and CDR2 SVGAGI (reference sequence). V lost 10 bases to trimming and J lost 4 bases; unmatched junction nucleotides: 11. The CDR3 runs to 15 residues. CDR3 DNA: TGTGCCACCCGGACCAGCCTAGCGGGGGGGTACGAGCAGTACTTC. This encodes CATRTSLAGGYEQYF.

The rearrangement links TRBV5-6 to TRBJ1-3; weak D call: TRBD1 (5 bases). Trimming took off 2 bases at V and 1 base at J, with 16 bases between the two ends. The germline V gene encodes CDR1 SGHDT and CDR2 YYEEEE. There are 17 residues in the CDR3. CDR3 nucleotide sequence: TGTGCCAGCAGCTTTGGTACAGGTAGAAGTTCTGGAAACACCATATATTTT. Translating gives CASSFGTGRSSGNTIYF. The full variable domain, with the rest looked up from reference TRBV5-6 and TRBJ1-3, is DAGVTQSPTHLIKTRGQQVTLRCSPKSGHDTVSWYQQALGQGPQFIFQYYEEEERQRGNFPDRFSGHQFPNYSSELNVNALLLGDSALYLCASSFGTGRSSGNTIYFGEGSWLTVV.

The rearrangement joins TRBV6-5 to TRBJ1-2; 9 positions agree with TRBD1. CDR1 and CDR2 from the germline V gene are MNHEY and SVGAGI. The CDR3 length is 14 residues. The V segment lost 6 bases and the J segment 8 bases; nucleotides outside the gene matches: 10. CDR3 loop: CASRQGAALGGYTF. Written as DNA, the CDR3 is TGTGCCAGCAGACAGGGGGCAGCCTTGGGCGGCTACACCTTC.

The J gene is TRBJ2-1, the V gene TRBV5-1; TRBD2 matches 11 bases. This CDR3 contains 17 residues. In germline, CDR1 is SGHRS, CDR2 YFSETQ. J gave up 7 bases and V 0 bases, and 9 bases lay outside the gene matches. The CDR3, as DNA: TGCGCCAGCAGCTTGGGGAAGACTAGCGGGGTTAAGAATGAGCAGTTCTTC. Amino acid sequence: CASSLGKTSGVKNEQFF. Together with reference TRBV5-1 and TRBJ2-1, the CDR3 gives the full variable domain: KAGVTQTPRYLIKTRGQQVTLSCSPISGHRSVSWYQQTPGQGLQFLFEYFSETQRNKGNFPGRFSGRQFSNSRSEMNVSTLELGDSALYLCASSLGKTSGVKNEQFFGPGTRLTVL.

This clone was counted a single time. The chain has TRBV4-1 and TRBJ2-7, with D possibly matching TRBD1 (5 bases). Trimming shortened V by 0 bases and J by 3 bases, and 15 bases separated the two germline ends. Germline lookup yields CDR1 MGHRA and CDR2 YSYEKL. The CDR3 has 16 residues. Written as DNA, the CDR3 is TGCGCCAGCAGCCAAGAACCAACTTTCCAGGGCTACGAGCAGTACTTC. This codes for CASSQEPTFQGYEQYF.

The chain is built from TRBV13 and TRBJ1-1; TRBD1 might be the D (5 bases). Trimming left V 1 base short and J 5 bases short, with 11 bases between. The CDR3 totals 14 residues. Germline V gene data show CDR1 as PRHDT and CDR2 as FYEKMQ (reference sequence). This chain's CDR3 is CASSLDRGRTEAFF. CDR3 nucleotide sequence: TGTGCCAGCAGCTTAGATCGGGGGAGGACTGAAGCTTTCTTT.

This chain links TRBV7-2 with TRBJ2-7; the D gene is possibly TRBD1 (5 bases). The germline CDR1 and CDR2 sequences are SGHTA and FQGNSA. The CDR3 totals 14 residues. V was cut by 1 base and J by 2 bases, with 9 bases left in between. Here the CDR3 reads CASSLGTSTYEQYF. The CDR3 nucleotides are TGTGCCAGCAGCTTAGGGACATCTACCTACGAGCAGTACTTC.

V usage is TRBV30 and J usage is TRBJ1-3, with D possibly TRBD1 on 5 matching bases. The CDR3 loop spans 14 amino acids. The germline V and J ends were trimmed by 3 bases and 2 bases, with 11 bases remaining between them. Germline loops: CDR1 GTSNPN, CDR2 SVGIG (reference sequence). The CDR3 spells CAWRWGEAGNTIYF. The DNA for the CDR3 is TGTGCCTGGAGGTGGGGGGAGGCTGGAAACACCATATATTTT.

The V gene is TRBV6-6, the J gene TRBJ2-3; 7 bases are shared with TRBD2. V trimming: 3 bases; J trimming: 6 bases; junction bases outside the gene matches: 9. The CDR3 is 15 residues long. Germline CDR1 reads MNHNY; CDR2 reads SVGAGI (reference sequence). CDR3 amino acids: CASSYGSGEGDTQYF. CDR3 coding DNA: TGTGCCAGCAGTTATGGGAGCGGGGAAGGGGATACGCAGTATTTT.